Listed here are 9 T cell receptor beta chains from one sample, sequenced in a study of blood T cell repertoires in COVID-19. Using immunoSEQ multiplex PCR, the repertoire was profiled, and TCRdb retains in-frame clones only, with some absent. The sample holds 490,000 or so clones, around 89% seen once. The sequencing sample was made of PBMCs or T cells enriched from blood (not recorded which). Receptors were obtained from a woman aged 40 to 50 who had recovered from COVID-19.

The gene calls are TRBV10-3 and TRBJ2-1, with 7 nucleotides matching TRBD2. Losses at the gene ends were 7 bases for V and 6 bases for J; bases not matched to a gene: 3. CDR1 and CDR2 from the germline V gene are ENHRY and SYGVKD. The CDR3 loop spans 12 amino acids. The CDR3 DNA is TGTGCCATCAACACGGGAGGCAATGAGCAGTTCTTC. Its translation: CAINTGGNEQFF.

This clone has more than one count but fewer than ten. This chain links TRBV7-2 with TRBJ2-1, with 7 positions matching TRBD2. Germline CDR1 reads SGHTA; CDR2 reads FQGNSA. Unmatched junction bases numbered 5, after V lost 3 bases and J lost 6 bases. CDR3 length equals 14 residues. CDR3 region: CASSLSLAVNEQFF. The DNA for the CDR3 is TGTGCCAGCAGCTTGAGTCTAGCGGTCAATGAGCAGTTCTTC.

This CDR3 reads CASRGWFGGGAGEQYF. The CDR3 DNA follows: TGTGCCAGCAGAGGTTGGTTCGGCGGGGGGGCCGGCGAGCAGTACTTC. V is TRBV11-2 and J is TRBJ2-7; TRBD2 matches at 9 bases. There are 16 residues in the CDR3. Germline assignment: CDR1 SGHAT and CDR2 FQNNGV. V was pared by 6 bases and J by 6 bases, with 15 bases of the junction left unmatched.

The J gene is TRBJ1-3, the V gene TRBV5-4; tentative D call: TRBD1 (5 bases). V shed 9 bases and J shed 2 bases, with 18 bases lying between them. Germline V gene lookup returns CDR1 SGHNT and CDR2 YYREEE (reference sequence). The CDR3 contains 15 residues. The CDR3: CATAVGQGAGNTIYF. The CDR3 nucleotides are TGTGCCACGGCGGTAGGGCAAGGGGCTGGAAACACCATATATTTT.

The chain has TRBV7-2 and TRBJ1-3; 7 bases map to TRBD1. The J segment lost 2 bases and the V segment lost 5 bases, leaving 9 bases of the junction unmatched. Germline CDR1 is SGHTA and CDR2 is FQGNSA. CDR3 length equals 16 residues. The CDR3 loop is CASSTRTGGTGNTIYF. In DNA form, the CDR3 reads TGTGCCAGCAGCACTAGGACAGGAGGGACTGGAAACACCATATATTTT.

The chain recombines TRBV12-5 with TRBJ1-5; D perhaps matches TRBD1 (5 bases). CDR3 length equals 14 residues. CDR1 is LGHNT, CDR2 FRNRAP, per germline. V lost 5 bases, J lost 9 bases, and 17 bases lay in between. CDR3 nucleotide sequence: TGTGCTAGTGGTGGAAGGACATCCCCGTGGCCCCAGCATTTT. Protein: CASGGRTSPWPQHF.

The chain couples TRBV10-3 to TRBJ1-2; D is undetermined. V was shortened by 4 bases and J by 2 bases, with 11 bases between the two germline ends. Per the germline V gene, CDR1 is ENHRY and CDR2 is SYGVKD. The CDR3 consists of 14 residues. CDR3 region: CAISGTGFNYGYTF. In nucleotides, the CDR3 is TGTGCCATCAGTGGAACCGGGTTCAACTATGGCTACACCTTC.

CDR3 protein: CASSLSGGLNYGYTF. DNA of the CDR3: TGCGCCAGCAGCCTTTCAGGGGGCCTAAACTATGGCTACACCTTC. The V call is TRBV4-1, the J call TRBJ1-2; 8 bases line up with TRBD1. V shed 4 bases, J shed 2 bases, and the junction held 6 bases outside the gene matches. Germline CDR1 is MGHRA and CDR2 is YSYEKL. The CDR3 spans 15 residues.

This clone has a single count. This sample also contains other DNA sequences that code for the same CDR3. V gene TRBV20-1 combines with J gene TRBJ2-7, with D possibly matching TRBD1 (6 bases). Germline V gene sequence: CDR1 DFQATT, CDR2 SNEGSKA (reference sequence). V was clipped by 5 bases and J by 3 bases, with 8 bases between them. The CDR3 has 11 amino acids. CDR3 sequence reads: CSARDNYEQYF. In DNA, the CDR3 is TGCAGTGCTCGGGACAACTACGAGCAGTACTTC.